The 5 T cell receptor beta chains below were found in one sample sequenced in a study of response to subunit inactivated influenza vaccine. Each CDR3 protein gets one entry after TCRdb re-called the RT-PCR reads with MiXCR. Found here are around 520,000 distinct CDR3 sequences, about 12% of them singletons; the top ten hold about a tenth. The sample was PBMCs from blood, taken on the day of vaccination. The receptors stem from a man over 45 who received an inactivated influenza vaccine.

In DNA form, the CDR3 reads TGTGCCAGCAGTTCTACCGGAGGGCCAGCCTACGAGCAGTACTTC. This encodes CASSSTGGPAYEQYF. V gene TRBV5-6 combines with J gene TRBJ2-7; TRBD2 might be the D (6 bases). The germline CDR1 and CDR2 sequences are SGHDT and YYEEEE. The V gene lost 5 bases and the J gene lost 2 bases, with 17 bases spanning the gap. The CDR3 runs to 15 residues.

This clonotype was counted only a few times. J is TRBJ1-1 and V is TRBV10-3, with 7 bases lining up with TRBD1. Germline V gives CDR1 ENHRY, CDR2 SYGVKD. Unmatched junction bases numbered 3, after V lost 6 bases and J lost 5 bases. CDR3 size: 12 residues. The DNA for the CDR3 is TGTGCCATCAGAGGACAGGATACTGAAGCTTTCTTT. Translation: CAIRGQDTEAFF.

The chain couples TRBV6-5 to TRBJ1-1; tentative D call: TRBD1 (5 bases). Germline V gene data show CDR1 as MNHEY and CDR2 as SVGAGI. This CDR3 contains 15 residues. V dropped 0 bases and J dropped 3 bases, with 11 bases sitting between them. The CDR3 DNA follows: TGTGCCAGCAGTTACTCGTCCGGGGGGGACACTGAAGCTTTCTTT. Encoded protein: CASSYSSGGDTEAFF.

V and J are TRBV12-3 or TRBV12-4 and TRBJ2-5; D remains ambiguous. V was clipped by 2 bases and J by 2 bases, with 6 bases between them. The CDR3 contains 13 residues. The DNA of the CDR3 is TGTGCCAGCAGTTTATACGAACAAGAGACCCAGTACTTC. Encoded protein: CASSLYEQETQYF.

The genes are TRBV5-1 and TRBJ2-3, with D maybe TRBD1 (5 bases). Germline CDR1 reads SGHRS; CDR2 reads YFSETQ. V lost 0 bases to trimming and J lost 1 base, with 9 bases between them. This CDR3 contains 15 residues. The CDR3 is CASSLAGKGTDTQYF. Here the CDR3 DNA reads TGCGCCAGCAGCTTGGCAGGGAAAGGCACAGATACGCAGTATTTT. Supplemented by reference TRBV5-1 and TRBJ2-3, the full variable domain reads KAGVTQTPRYLIKTRGQQVTLSCSPISGHRSVSWYQQTPGQGLQFLFEYFSETQRNKGNFPGRFSGRQFSNSRSEMNVSTLELGDSALYLCASSLAGKGTDTQYFGPGTRLTVL.